Listed below are T cell receptor beta chains from one sample, sequenced in a study of T cell repertoires in cytomegalovirus infection. TCRdb used MiXCR to reprocess the reads, holding one entry per CDR3 protein. The sample lists roughly 87,000 distinct CDR3 sequences, approximately 30% occurring once. Antigens of these TCRs are unknown. The sequencing used CD8+ T cells from cultured PBMCs, collected from culture after CMV antigen stimulation. These receptors were collected from a human donor in good health (CMV status not recorded). Some clones in this sample may be carry-over from other donors' samples. Each CDR3 is given with its conserved first and last residue. Fields, in order: D gene, clone size, J gene, V gene, CDR3 DNA, CDR3 protein. A D gene is named only where the DNA matches it firmly. The listing skips clone size in some rows; elsewhere it reads once, few, many or a size class.

. | few | TRBJ1-5 | TRBV6-5 | TGTGCCAGCAGCCCCGGGACAATATCGGAGCGGCCCCAGCATTTT | CASSPGTISERPQHF
. | . | TRBJ2-1 | TRBV9 | TGTGCCAGCACTCCATTTAGCGAGATTAACTACAATGAGCAGTTCTTC | CASTPFSEINYNEQFF
. | few | TRBJ2-3 | TRBV5-1 | TGCGCCAGCAGCTTGGCCAAGGCCCCGGGACCTTTCGATACGCAGTATTTT | CASSLAKAPGPFDTQYF
. | . | TRBJ2-2 | TRBV28 | TGTGCCAGCAGTTTAATGGCAGGGGCCGTCGGGGAGCTGTTTTTT | CASSLMAGAVGELFF
TRBD2 | few | TRBJ2-3 | TRBV7-6 | TGTGCCAGCAGCTTAGTGAGCGGGGGTAGAGATACGCAGTATTTT | CASSLVSGGRDTQYF
. | few | TRBJ1-2 | TRBV4-2 | TGTGCCAGCAGCCAAGACTCAGGGACCTACGGCTACACCTTC | CASSQDSGTYGYTF
. | many | TRBJ2-7 | TRBV6-1 | TGTGCCAGCAGCACGGGGGACATTGACTACGAGCAGTACTTC | CASSTGDIDYEQYF
. | . | TRBJ1-1 | TRBV6-8 | TGTGCCAGCAGGAGAGACAGTGAAGCTTTCTTT | CASRRDSEAFF
. | many | TRBJ1-3 | TRBV12-3/TRBV12-4 | TGTGCCAGCAGTTTCGGAAACACCATATATTTT | CASSFGNTIYF
TRBD1 | . | TRBJ2-6 | TRBV20-1 | TGCAGTGCTAGAGATCAGAGGGACAGGGGTTCCGGGGCCAACGTCCTGACTTTC | CSARDQRDRGSGANVLTF
. | . | TRBJ2-7 | TRBV6-5 | TGTGCCAGCAGTTACAGGCAGGCGGGGAATCCCTACGAGCAGTACTTC | CASSYRQAGNPYEQYF
TRBD1 | . | TRBJ2-1 | TRBV7-9 | TGTGCCAGCAGCGTCCGGGACAGTACTTACAATGAGCAGTTCTTC | CASSVRDSTYNEQFF
. | once | TRBJ2-7 | TRBV5-5 | TGTGCCAGCAGCTTGGATACAGCCTACGAGCAGTACTTC | CASSLDTAYEQYF
. | few | TRBJ1-5 | TRBV7-6 | TGTGCCAGCAGCTTATTCTCGGACGGCAATCAGCCCCAGCATTTT | CASSLFSDGNQPQHF
TRBD1 | . | TRBJ2-1 | TRBV27 | TGTGCCAGCAGTAGGACAGGGGGCTATATAGACAATGAGCAGTTCTTC | CASSRTGGYIDNEQFF
. | . | TRBJ1-1 | TRBV12-3/TRBV12-4 | TGTGCCAGCAGTTTAGCACACTTCTTCACTGAAGCTTTCTTT | CASSLAHFFTEAFF
TRBD2 | many | TRBJ2-1 | TRBV7-2 | TGTGCCAGCAGCTTAGAGCGGGGGGTCTACAATGAGCAGTTCTTC | CASSLERGVYNEQFF
TRBD1 | . | TRBJ1-1 | TRBV27 | TGTGCCAGCTGTGGACAGGGCACTGAAGCTTTCTTT | CASCGQGTEAFF
. | . | TRBJ2-1 | TRBV6-1 | TGTGCCAGCAGTGGAGGCCCCCGACAGGCGGTTTACAATGAGCAGTTCTTC | CASSGGPRQAVYNEQFF
. | many | TRBJ1-1 | TRBV6-6 | TGTGCCAGCAGTTACGCCTCCCGGGGAGGCACTGAAGCTTTCTTT | CASSYASRGGTEAFF
TRBD2 | many | TRBJ2-1 | TRBV28 | TGTGCCAGCAGTTTCGAGGCGGGAGCCGGTTACAATGAGCAGTTCTTC | CASSFEAGAGYNEQFF
. | . | TRBJ1-1 | TRBV28 | TGTGCCAGCAGCCCGTTTTCGACAGGCCACATGAACACTGAAGCTTTCTTT | CASSPFSTGHMNTEAFF
. | . | TRBJ1-1 | TRBV2 | TGTGCCAGCTCCGAAGGTGGGGGATGGCCTGAAGCTTTCTTT | CASSEGGGWPEAFF
. | . | TRBJ1-2 | TRBV7-9 | TGTGCCAGCAGCTTTTGGACCTACTATGGCTACACCTTC | CASSFWTYYGYTF
TRBD2 | few | TRBJ2-2 | TRBV27 | TGTGCCAGCAGTACCCCGACTAGCGGGAAGGGCGGGGAGCTGTTTTTT | CASSTPTSGKGGELFF
. | few | TRBJ2-7 | TRBV6-6 | TGTGCCAGCAGTTACGACGAGCAGTACTTC | CASSYDEQYF
. | few | TRBJ1-5 | TRBV19 | TGTGCCAGTAGTATAGTGGGGTTGAATCAGCCCCAGCATTTT | CASSIVGLNQPQHF
. | many | TRBJ1-4 | TRBV5-1 | TGCGCCAGCAGCCACGCCCTTAATGAAAAACTGTTTTTT | CASSHALNEKLFF
. | . | TRBJ2-1 | TRBV4-1 | TGCGCCAGCACCAATGACTACAATGAGCAGTTCTTC | CASTNDYNEQFF
. | few | TRBJ1-2 | TRBV9 | TGTGCCAGCAGCGTAGAGCTTCTTGGGGGGTACTATGGCTACACCTTC | CASSVELLGGYYGYTF
. | few | TRBJ1-1 | TRBV5-4 | TGTGCCAGCAGCCCCCAGGGACCCATGAACACTGAAGCTTTCTTT | CASSPQGPMNTEAFF
. | . | TRBJ1-5 | TRBV12-3/TRBV12-4 | TGTGCCAGCAGTAACGGACGGCCCATAAATCAGCCCCAGCATTTT | CASSNGRPINQPQHF
. | . | TRBJ2-1 | TRBV5-6 | TGTGCCAGCAGCTTGTTTGCGAGCAATGAGCAGTTCTTC | CASSLFASNEQFF